This TCR beta chain was recorded in a study of cytomegalovirus exposure and HLA in healthy donors. The PCR used 60 Vbeta and 13 Jbeta primers. Authors' processing steps: A follow-up analysis tallied about 88 million unique TCR beta chains, roughly 11 million shared. Generated by immunoSEQ multiplex PCR, the TCRdb table keeps only in-frame clones and is missing some. V, J and clone size are those of that table, while D and trimming were read from the DNA. This table has 100,000 to 150,000 clones, roughly 86% appearing once. CDR1 MNHEY and CDR2 SVGAGI come from the germline V gene. With 6 bases clipped from V and 7 bases from J, the junction kept 11 bases outside the gene matches. The CDR3 has 15 residues.

The receptor was isolated from a man between 18 and 29 years old in good health and CMV-seronegative. Sequenced sample: PBMCs. This chain connects TRBV6-5 to TRBJ2-1; TRBD2 agrees at 8 bases. CDR3 coding DNA: TGTGCCAGCAGCGGGCAGCGGACTAGCAATAATGAGCAGTTCTTC. Its protein is CASSGQRTSNNEQFF.